These 16 T cell receptor beta chains came from one sample sequenced in a study of shared clonotypes between healthy human individuals. TCRdb keeps only in-frame clones here, not all; method: immunoSEQ multiplex PCR. The sample includes about 2 million clones, around 96% of them seen just once. Naive CD8 cells were CD45RO-negative, positively selected for CCR7, excluding terminally differentiated effector memory CD45RA+ cells. The sequencing sample was made of naive CD8+ T cells sorted from blood. All receptors derive from a man aged 18 to 29 in good health.

V gene TRBV19 combines with J gene TRBJ2-3, with D unresolved. The V gene lost 0 bases and the J gene lost 4 bases, with 8 bases spanning the gap. Germline V gene data show CDR1 as LNHDA and CDR2 as SQIVND (reference sequence). The CDR3 has 14 amino acids. CDR3: CASSIETPADTQYF. The CDR3 nucleotides are TGTGCCAGTAGTATAGAAACGCCCGCAGATACGCAGTATTTT.

The CDR3 sequence is CASSQGRGQTYEQYF. The CDR3 region has the DNA TGCGCCAGCAGCCAAGGCAGGGGGCAAACCTACGAGCAGTACTTC. V is TRBV4-3 and J is TRBJ2-7, with 8 bases lining up with TRBD1. Germline loops: CDR1 LGHNA, CDR2 YSLEER. CDR3 length: 15 amino acids. V dropped 1 base and J dropped 2; count of bases not matched to a gene: 4.

CDR3 region: CAISESDGSAHTGELFF. In DNA form, the CDR3 reads TGTGCCATCAGTGAGTCAGACGGTAGCGCCCACACCGGGGAGCTGTTTTTT. This chain joins TRBV10-3 and TRBJ2-2; D might be TRBD2 (5 bases). V shed 0 bases and J shed 3 bases, with 14 bases lying between them. This CDR3 has 17 residues. Germline values: CDR1 ENHRY, CDR2 SYGVKD.

This chain links TRBV30 with TRBJ1-1; no firm D call. There are 15 residues in the CDR3. V was trimmed by 0 bases and J by 2 bases, leaving 13 bases between them. CDR1 is GTSNPN and CDR2 is SVGIG in the germline V gene (reference sequence). The CDR3 sequence: CAWSVSANGNTEAFF. DNA of the CDR3: TGTGCCTGGAGTGTATCGGCCAACGGCAACACTGAAGCTTTCTTT.

The chain carries TRBV11-2 and TRBJ1-2; 10 nucleotides line up with TRBD1. Germline lookup yields CDR1 SGHAT and CDR2 FQNNGV. The CDR3 has 18 residues. V dropped 5 bases and J dropped 2; count of bases not matched to a gene: 14. The CDR3: CASSTAFGDRGSNYGYTF. CDR3 nucleotides: TGTGCCAGCAGCACCGCCTTTGGGGACAGGGGATCCAACTATGGCTACACCTTC.

The chain couples TRBV4-1 to TRBJ2-1; perhaps D is TRBD1 or TRBD2 (6 bases each). From germline, CDR1 is MGHRA and CDR2 YSYEKL. The CDR3 runs 16 residues. V lost 0 bases and J lost 7, with 16 bases in between. In nucleotides, the CDR3 is TGCGCCAGCAGCCAAGATCCTTGGGGGGCGCTTAATGAGCAGTTCTTC. Translated, it gives CASSQDPWGALNEQFF.

The chain joins TRBV28 to TRBJ1-1; D might be TRBD1 (5 bases). V was pared by 8 bases and J by 0 bases, with 16 bases between. Per germline, CDR1 MDHEN and CDR2 SYDVKM. The CDR3 is made up of 15 amino acids. The CDR3 loop is CASPPGEGMNTEAFF. The CDR3 bases are TGTGCCAGCCCCCCGGGGGAGGGCATGAACACTGAAGCTTTCTTT.

The chain uses TRBV6-5 and TRBJ1-2; TRBD1 aligns across 7 bases. From germline, CDR1 is MNHEY and CDR2 SVGAGI. The V gene end was trimmed by 2 bases and the J gene end by 8 bases; junction bases not matched to a gene: 11. This CDR3 contains 15 residues. CDR3 protein: CASSYDDTGAQGYTF. In nucleotides, the CDR3 is TGTGCCAGCAGTTACGACGACACAGGGGCGCAAGGCTACACCTTC.

The chain links TRBV7-8 to TRBJ2-3; no definite D call. Trimming removed 5 bases from V and 2 bases from J, with 11 bases in between. Germline-derived CDR1 and CDR2 are SGHVS and FQNEAQ. The CDR3 totals 14 residues. The CDR3 DNA follows: TGTGCCAGCAGCGAAGGACCTCACACAGATACGCAGTATTTT. Translated: CASSEGPHTDTQYF.

The genes are TRBV11-2 and TRBJ1-6; D remains unclear. The V end was cut by 7 bases, the J end by 7 bases, with 8 bases between. Germline V gene sequence: CDR1 SGHAT, CDR2 FQNNGV. This CDR3 has 12 residues. The CDR3 spells CASIGYNSPLHF. As DNA, the CDR3 is TGTGCCAGCATCGGCTACAATTCACCCCTCCACTTT.

This clone was observed a handful of times. A single base separates this from a much larger clone, so it may be a read error. Within the sample, other DNA sequences also encode this same CDR3. This chain joins TRBV5-1 and TRBJ2-7; 7 nucleotides agree with TRBD1. Germline V gene lookup returns CDR1 SGHRS and CDR2 YFSETQ. The CDR3 covers 13 residues. V shed 1 base, J shed 3 bases, and the junction held 1 base outside the gene matches. The CDR3 bases are TGCGCCAGCAGCTTGAGACAGGGCTACGAGCAGTACTTC. Its translation is CASSLRQGYEQYF.

In nucleotides, the CDR3 is TGCGCCAGCAGTGAACCTTCAGAAGCAACTAATGAAAAACTGTTTTTT. Amino acid sequence: CASSEPSEATNEKLFF. The chain recombines TRBV10-2 with TRBJ1-4; D gene unclear. This CDR3 has 16 amino acids. V gave up 3 bases and J gave up 0 bases, with 11 bases separating them. Germline V gene sequence: CDR1 WSHSY, CDR2 SAAADI.

The CDR3 spells CASSFEGTITEAFF. The CDR3 DNA sequence: TGTGCCAGCTCTTTCGAAGGCACCATCACTGAAGCTTTCTTT. J is TRBJ1-1 and V is TRBV18; D gene ambiguous. V was clipped by 6 bases and J by 4 bases, with 15 bases between them. The germline V gene encodes CDR1 KGHSH and CDR2 LQKENI. The CDR3 is made up of 14 amino acids.

The rearrangement uses TRBV15 and TRBJ2-1; no firm D call. This CDR3 has 11 residues. Per the germline V gene, CDR1 is LNHNV and CDR2 is YYDKDF (reference sequence). V was shortened by 8 bases and J by 0 bases, with 2 bases between the two germline ends. Here the CDR3 reads CATGSYNEQFF. CDR3 nucleotide sequence: TGTGCCACCGGCTCCTACAATGAGCAGTTCTTC.

The chain uses TRBV4-1 and TRBJ2-7; D may correspond to TRBD1 or TRBD2 (5 bases each). The germline V and J ends were trimmed by 1 base and 3 bases, with 13 bases remaining between them. Germline lookup yields CDR1 MGHRA and CDR2 YSYEKL. The CDR3 contains 15 residues. The CDR3 bases are TGCGCCAGCAGCCAAGGACCGGGACGGTTCTACGAGCAGTACTTC. As protein: CASSQGPGRFYEQYF.

The count of this clone is one. This chain joins TRBV2 and TRBJ1-6; D is ambiguous. CDR3 length: 14 amino acids. Trimming took 2 bases from V and 9 from J, leaving 11 bases between them. Germline V lookup: CDR1 SNHLY, CDR2 FYNNEI. In DNA form, the CDR3 reads TGTGCCAGCAGTGAACTGGTAATAGGTTCACCCCTCCACTTT. It codes for CASSELVIGSPLHF.